Sequencing of this TCR beta chain was carried out in a study of low-dose radiotherapy and immunotherapy resistance in tumors. Study-wide background: Intravenous nivolumab 240 mg every two weeks plus ipilimumab 1 mg/kg every six weeks was given to patients.

Alpha- and beta-chain coverage of first-strand cDNA came from TRAV- and TRBV-specific primers. TCRs were amplified for 20 to 25 PCR cycles with a constant-region primer and V-primer adapter. TCRdb reprocessed the reads with MiXCR, giving one entry per CDR3 protein. The sample shows approximately 100,000 distinct CDR3 sequences, less than 25% of them seen only once. This clonotype came up many times. The time point is: after trial treatment. Treatment: LDRT plus nivolumab, ipilimumab, low-dose cyclophosphamide and aspirin (RACIN trial). Donors received a regimen that comprised nivolumab, ipilimumab, aspirin, low-dose cyclophosphamide and low-dose radiotherapy. The sample consisted of PBMCs, taken after low-dose radiotherapy plus immunotherapy. This clonotype was sampled from a male donor with prostate cancer.

CDR3 sequence: CASSRNHRETQYF. In DNA, the CDR3 is TGTGCCAGCAGCCGTAACCACAGGGAAACGCAGTATTTT. J is TRBJ2-3 and V is TRBV11-3; D is possibly TRBD1 (6 bases). CDR1 is SGHNT and CDR2 is YENEEA in the germline V gene. The CDR3 spans 13 residues. Trimming cost V 5 bases and J 9 bases, with 15 bases left between them.